This T cell receptor beta chain was documented in a study of Ad26.COV2.S vaccination and SARS-CoV-2 variants. Study overall: In the COV1001 trial, the donor was in the Ad26.COV2.S arm. Ad26.COV2.S, an intramuscular injection, was given once or twice 56 days apart.

The study's findings and limits: Vaccine recipients posted higher spike-specific TCR breadth than their placebo counterparts.

Treatment indicated: over 15 received Ad26.COV2.S at low or high dose, single or two shots; several received placebo; per-sample allocation not given. Following the first vaccine or placebo injection, samples were taken on day 63. The sample came from a Boston adult aged 18-55 years. This clone came up once. Its matching antigen is unknown. Using immunoSEQ multiplex PCR, the repertoire was profiled, and TCRdb retains in-frame clones only, with some absent. The sample comprises 300,000 to 400,000 clones, roughly 84% of which are singletons, and around 3.6% rests with the top ten. CDR1 is SEHNR, CDR2 FQNEAQ, per germline (reference sequence). V lost 2 bases and J lost 0, with 14 bases in between. The CDR3 is 18 amino acids.

The V and J genes are TRBV7-9 and TRBJ2-6, with D unresolved. Sequences were derived from peripheral blood, sampled in a trial of Ad26.COV2.S vaccine versus placebo. The sequence was collected from a person aged 18-65 years who received the Ad26.COV2.S COVID-19 vaccine or a placebo. CDR3 DNA sequence: TGTGCCAGCAGCTTATTTCAATGGCGGACCTCTGGGGCCAACGTCCTGACTTTC. Encoded protein: CASSLFQWRTSGANVLTF.